The present TCR beta chain was sequenced within a study of control samples from healthy donors and cancer patients. Trimming removed 7 bases from V and 2 bases from J; junction bases left unmatched: 20. Germline CDR1 is WSHSY and CDR2 is SAAADI. The CDR3 consists of 19 residues. Sequencing was performed with immunoSEQ multiplex PCR; in TCRdb, only in-frame clones are kept and a portion is missing. The sample lists 100,000 to 150,000 clones, 85% to 90% seen once, with under 9% in the top ten. This TCR came from a man aged 50-59 years with head and neck cancer. Sequencing input: PBMCs. The V call is TRBV10-2, the J call TRBJ2-3; 8 bases match TRBD1. The CDR3 spells CASTGVSDRGGFTTDTQYF. In DNA, the CDR3 is TGCGCCAGCACCGGGGTCTCAGACAGGGGAGGTTTTACCACAGATACGCAGTATTTT.